This T cell receptor beta chain derives from a study of blood T cell repertoires in COVID-19. TCRdb keeps only in-frame clones here, not all; method: immunoSEQ multiplex PCR. In the table there are more than 200,000 clones, about nine tenths of which are singletons. The CDR3 spans 14 residues. Germline assignment: CDR1 KGHSH and CDR2 LQKENI. Trimming cost V 6 bases and J 2 bases; bases outside gene matches: 3. V is TRBV18 and J is TRBJ1-3, with 8 nucleotides matching TRBD1. Sequenced sample: PBMCs or T cells enriched from blood (not recorded which). This TCR was recovered from a middle-aged man who had recovered from COVID-19. CDR3 residues: CASSQDRAGNTIYF. CDR3 DNA sequence: TGTGCCAGCTCCCAGGACAGGGCTGGAAACACCATATATTTT.